This T cell receptor beta chain comes out of a study of T cell responses to AZD1222 COVID-19 vaccine (dated by TCRdb to about 2021). Background on the whole study: Because spike-specific TCR depth and breadth did not differ between the two schedules, AZD1222 recipients who got a second dose at roughly 4 weeks were pooled with those who got a second dose at roughly 12 weeks. Trial participants were enrolled into age subgroups of 18-55, 56-69 and 70-plus years, which contained around 150, 29 and 61 TCR-sequenced participants, respectively. TCR sequencing was performed for some 250 trial participants, of whom about 200 were given two doses of AZD1222 and roughly 25 were given two doses of MenACWY control vaccine. The investigation overall reported the following: The 56-69-year group was small, and its depth increase did not reach significance, likely because of low power. Reportedly, close to half of the unique spike-specific TCRs recognized epitopes lying outside the regions that are mutated in the B.1.351 and B.1.1.7 variants. Because no samples from the day 14 peak response were available, repertoires could be characterized only after the peak T cell response. Participants were mostly white British and included more females than males, and it was suggested by the authors that clonal diversity may have been underestimated. After two AZD1222 doses, both the breadth and the depth of spike-specific TCRs were significantly higher than at day 0 and than in MenACWY recipients. The whole spike protein was spanned by vaccine-associated CD4 TCRs, and dominant responses were seen in regions 160-218 and 743-854. Conclusions about previously exposed vaccinees are limited, since just a handful of AZD1222 recipients were seropositive for SARS-CoV-2 at baseline.

What this sample's time point label stands for: baseline before first vaccination. Vaccinee samples were obtained from the UK trials COV001 and COV002, which included a single-blind randomized controlled phase 2/3 trial of AZD1222 (ChAdOx1 nCoV-19) in healthy adults. For TCRbeta chain sequencing, PBMC samples from trial participants were taken at day 0 and at day 28 after the second dose. The CDR3 regions of human TCRbeta chains were analyzed by immunosequencing. The authors processed their data as follows. Repertoire TCRs were matched against a reference library of SARS-CoV-2-specific TCRs generated with the MIRA antigen-specificity platform. Breadth was defined as the fraction of unique TCRs that were SARS-CoV-2-associated, and depth was defined as the fraction of total T cells that were SARS-CoV-2-associated. Using the MIRA data, every spike-specific TCR was mapped to the spike region that the TCR reacted to and assigned to either a CD4 or a CD8 class. Log10-transformed breadth and depth values were compared by one-way ANOVA with Sidak's multiple comparisons tests. TCRdb holds this immuneACCESS table with in-frame rearrangements only. Some clones are missing; in checked studies, unresolved V genes explain under half, and the rest has no known cause. V, J and clone size reflect that table, while D and trimming were determined from the DNA. The sample table shows more than 95,000 clones, and about 89% are seen once. The top ten constitute about 27% of the sample.

As regards this clone: Its antigen has not been determined. Per-nucleotide qualities are absent, and no much larger clonotype sits a single base away.

This clonotype was sampled from an adult in good health. Sequences were derived from peripheral blood, sampled on day 0 of AZD1222 vaccination.

The CDR3 protein is CASSLALADSSYEQYF. The DNA sequence is given as TGCGCCAGCAGCTTGGCCTTGGCGGATAGCTCCTACGAGCAGTACTTC. Recombination linked TRBV5-1 to TRBJ2-7; the D gene cannot be resolved reliably. From the cysteine through the phenylalanine, the CDR3 covers 16 amino acids. Only the CDR3 DNA stays, 48 bases, in frame from base 1. The V and J ends are trimmed by 0 bases and 0 bases, leaving 13 bases between them. Reading the germline V gene gives CDR1 SGHRS and CDR2 YFSETQ.